The 5 T cell receptor beta chains presented below share a single source sample, sequenced in a study of cytomegalovirus exposure and HLA in healthy donors. The PCR used 60 Vbeta and 13 Jbeta primers. TCRdb keeps only in-frame clones here, not all; method: immunoSEQ multiplex PCR. The sample gives about 130,000 clones, over 70% of which show up once; 3.5% to 4.5% is in the top ten. The sample taken for sequencing was PBMCs. Source of these receptors: a man in his forties in good health and CMV-seropositive.

The V call is TRBV19, the J call TRBJ1-4; the D gene is possibly TRBD1 (5 bases). CDR1 is LNHDA, CDR2 SQIVND, per germline (reference sequence). Trimming left V 6 bases short and J 0 bases short, with 11 bases between. CDR3 length: 15 residues. CDR3 sequence: CASRTQGATNEKLFF. The CDR3 DNA follows: TGTGCCAGTAGGACCCAGGGTGCAACTAATGAAAAACTGTTTTTT.

This chain connects TRBV2 to TRBJ1-5, with D hard to call. Germline V CDR1 and CDR2: SNHLY, FYNNEI. The CDR3 length is 14 residues. The V end lost 1 base, the J end lost 9 bases, and 13 bases lay between the germline ends. The CDR3 nucleotides read TGTGCCAGCAGTGAAGGGTACAAAGAGGGGCCCCAGCATTTT. Protein: CASSEGYKEGPQHF.

The chain combines TRBV4-3 with TRBJ2-3; D might be TRBD2 (6 bases). V was pared by 0 bases and J by 6 bases, with 13 bases between. CDR1 and CDR2 from the germline V gene are LGHNA and YSLEER. CDR3 length: 15 amino acids. The CDR3 protein is CASSQEGGNWDTQYF. CDR3 nucleotides: TGCGCCAGCAGCCAAGAGGGCGGGAATTGGGATACGCAGTATTTT.

Here the CDR3 reads CSGTTGSPTDTQYF. For the CDR3, the DNA is TGCAGCGGTACTACAGGGTCTCCCACAGATACGCAGTATTTT. The chain has TRBV29-1 and TRBJ2-3, with D possibly being TRBD1 (6 bases). The CDR3 runs to 14 residues. Looked up from germline, CDR1 is SQVTM and CDR2 is ANQGSEA. The V and J ends lost 7 bases and 2 bases respectively, with 16 bases between them.

The chain recombines TRBV5-6 with TRBJ2-2; D not certain. This CDR3 is built from 15 residues. In germline, CDR1 is SGHDT, CDR2 YYEEEE. Trimming took off 3 bases at V and 1 base at J, with 10 bases between the two ends. This chain's CDR3 is CASSSLTENTGELFF. DNA of the CDR3: TGTGCCAGCAGCTCACTTACAGAGAACACCGGGGAGCTGTTTTTT.